The clone carrying this TCR beta chain was seen only once. Generated by immunoSEQ multiplex PCR, the TCRdb table keeps only in-frame clones and is missing some. This sample has over 300,000 clones; around 87% occur once, and the top ten carry around 15%. The sample comes from a study of shared clonotypes between healthy human individuals. CDR1 DFQATT and CDR2 SNEGSKA come from the germline V gene (reference sequence). The CDR3 extends over 11 amino acids. V was shortened by 0 bases and J by 11 bases, with 10 bases between the two germline ends. The specimen was memory CD8+ T cells sorted from blood. The subset here: CD45RO+ cells pooled with CCR7-negative TemRA cells. This chain uses TRBV20-1 with TRBJ1-2; D ambiguous. The receptor was isolated from a man in his late teens or twenties in good health. CDR3 nucleotide sequence: TGCAGTGCTAGAGATCCCGCTAAATACACCTTC. This sequence encodes CSARDPAKYTF.